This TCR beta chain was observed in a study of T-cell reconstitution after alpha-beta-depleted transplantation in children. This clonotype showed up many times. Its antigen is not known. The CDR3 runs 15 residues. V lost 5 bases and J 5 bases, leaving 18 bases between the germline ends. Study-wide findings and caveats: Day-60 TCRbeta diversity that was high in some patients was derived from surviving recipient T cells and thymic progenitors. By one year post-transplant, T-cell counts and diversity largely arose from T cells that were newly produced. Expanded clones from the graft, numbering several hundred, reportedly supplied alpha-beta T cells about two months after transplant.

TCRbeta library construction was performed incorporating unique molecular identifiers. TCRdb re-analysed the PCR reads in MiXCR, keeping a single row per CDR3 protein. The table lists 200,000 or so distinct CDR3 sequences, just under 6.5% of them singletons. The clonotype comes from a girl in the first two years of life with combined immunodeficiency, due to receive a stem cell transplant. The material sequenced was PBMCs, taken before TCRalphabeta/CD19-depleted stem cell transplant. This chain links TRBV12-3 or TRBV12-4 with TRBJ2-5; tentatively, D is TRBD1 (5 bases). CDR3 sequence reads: CASSVLGLDWETQYF. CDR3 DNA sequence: TGTGCCAGCAGTGTTTTGGGGCTCGACTGGGAGACCCAGTACTTC.